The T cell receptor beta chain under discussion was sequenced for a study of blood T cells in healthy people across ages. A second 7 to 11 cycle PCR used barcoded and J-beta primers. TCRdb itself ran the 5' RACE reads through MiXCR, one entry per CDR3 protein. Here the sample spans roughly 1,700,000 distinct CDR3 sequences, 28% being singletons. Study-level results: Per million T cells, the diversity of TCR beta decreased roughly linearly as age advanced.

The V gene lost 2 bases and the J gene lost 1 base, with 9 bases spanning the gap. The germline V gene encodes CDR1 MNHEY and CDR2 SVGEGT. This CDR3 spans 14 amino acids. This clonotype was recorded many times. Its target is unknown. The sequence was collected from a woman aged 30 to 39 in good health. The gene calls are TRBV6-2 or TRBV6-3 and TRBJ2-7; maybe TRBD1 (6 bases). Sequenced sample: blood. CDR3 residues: CASSYPGTSYEQYF. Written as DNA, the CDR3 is TGTGCCAGCAGTTACCCGGGGACATCCTACGAGCAGTACTTC.